One and the same sample provided the 20 T cell receptor beta chains below, sequenced in a study of regulatory T cells in long-lasting Graves disease. Time point in this sample: persistent/refractory GD, antithyroid drugs over 5 years with positive TRAb. RNA isolated from PBMCs was used to make the TCR library. Through Arm-PCR of CDR3 regions and iRepertoire HTBI primers, TCR beta libraries were built. From the multiplex PCR reads, TCRdb called clonotypes with MiXCR, one entry per CDR3 protein. In the table there are 350,000 to 500,000 distinct CDR3 sequences, around a fifth of which are singletons. Here the sequenced sample was peripheral blood mononuclear cells (PBMCs), taken when the disease was refractory, from a patient treated with antithyroid drugs. The origin of the receptors is a female donor with Graves disease.

The chain employs TRBV9 and TRBJ2-2, with D perhaps matching TRBD1 (6 bases). Trimming took 3 bases from V and 4 from J, leaving 10 bases between them. CDR1 and CDR2 (germline): SGDLS, YYNGEE. CDR3 size: 14 residues. The DNA for the CDR3 is TGTGCCAGCAGCGGGACAGTCGGCACCGGGGAGCTGTTTTTT. As protein: CASSGTVGTGELFF. The full variable domain, with the rest looked up from reference TRBV9 and TRBJ2-2, is DSGVTQTPKHLITATGQRVTLRCSPRSGDLSVYWYQQSLDQGLQFLIQYYNGEERAKGNILERFSAQQFPDLHSELNLSSLELGDSALYFCASSGTVGTGELFFGEGSRLTVL.

The V gene is TRBV13, the J gene TRBJ1-3; D might be TRBD1 (6 bases). Looked up from germline, CDR1 is PRHDT and CDR2 is FYEKMQ (reference sequence). The CDR3 length is 15 residues. V was cut by 6 bases and J by 1 base, with 13 bases left in between. Here the CDR3 DNA reads TGTGCCAGCAGTTTCACAGGGAGGTCTGGAAACACCATATATTTT. It translates to CASSFTGRSGNTIYF.

This clonotype was found many times. The chain links TRBV28 to TRBJ2-6; the D is unclear. This CDR3 region has 15 residues. Germline V gene sequence: CDR1 MDHEN, CDR2 SYDVKM. The V and J ends lost 5 bases and 0 bases respectively, with 8 bases between them. In DNA, the CDR3 is TGTGCCAGCAGTCCATCAAGCTCTGGGGCCAACGTCCTGACTTTC. It translates to CASSPSSSGANVLTF.

In this sample, this clonotype turned up many times. The chain combines TRBV28 with TRBJ1-3, with TRBD1 identical over 8 bases. The length of the CDR3 is 15 residues. Germline lookup yields CDR1 MDHEN and CDR2 SYDVKM. The J segment lost 2 bases and the V segment lost 5 bases, leaving 5 bases of the junction unmatched. The CDR3 DNA sequence: TGTGCCAGCAGTCACAGGGGGGTGACTGGAAACACCATATATTTT. This encodes CASSHRGVTGNTIYF.

The table lists this clonotype with a few counts. The rearrangement links TRBV20-1 to TRBJ1-1; D perhaps matches TRBD1 (6 bases). Trimming took 3 bases from V and 0 from J, leaving 11 bases between them. The V gene's germline CDR1 is DFQATT and CDR2 SNEGSKA (reference sequence). This CDR3 spans 14 amino acids. The CDR3 sequence is CSARGAEVNTEAFF. The CDR3 nucleotides read TGCAGTGCTAGGGGGGCCGAGGTGAACACTGAAGCTTTCTTT.

This clonotype came up a few times. The CDR3 reads CASSIVSSGGETQYF. The CDR3, as DNA: TGTGCCAGTAGTATAGTATCTAGCGGGGGAGAGACCCAGTACTTC. The V gene is TRBV19, the J gene TRBJ2-5; 10 bases align to TRBD2. This CDR3 contains 15 residues. Germline V lookup: CDR1 LNHDA, CDR2 SQIVND (reference sequence). The J segment lost 4 bases and the V segment lost 1 base, leaving 3 bases of the junction unmatched.

V is TRBV20-1 and J is TRBJ2-3, with D perhaps TRBD2 (5 bases). The V end was cut by 3 bases, the J end by 3 bases, with 13 bases between. From germline, CDR1 is DFQATT and CDR2 SNEGSKA (reference sequence). The CDR3 extends over 14 amino acids. The CDR3 spells CSARDSRGTDTQYF. The CDR3 DNA is TGCAGTGCTAGGGACTCCCGGGGAACAGATACGCAGTATTTT.

This clonotype was counted a few times. The V gene is TRBV14, the J gene TRBJ1-1; no firm D call. Germline CDR1 is SGHDN and CDR2 is FVKESK. The V and J ends lost 3 bases and 7 bases respectively, with 9 bases between them. There are 12 residues in the CDR3. The CDR3 DNA reads TGTGCCAGCAGCCAGTCTGTCGGTGAAGCTTTCTTT. Its protein product is CASSQSVGEAFF.

This clonotype was seen at least ten times. The J gene is TRBJ2-5, the V gene TRBV28; possibly TRBD2 for D (6 bases). Trimming removed 5 bases from V and 1 base from J, with 14 bases in between. This CDR3 is built from 15 residues. Germline loops: CDR1 MDHEN, CDR2 SYDVKM. CDR3 region: CASSTRDSPQETQYF. CDR3 nucleotides: TGTGCCAGCAGTACCCGGGACTCCCCCCAAGAGACCCAGTACTTC.

The V and J genes are TRBV7-9 and TRBJ2-3; TRBD2 aligns across 12 bases. CDR1 is SEHNR and CDR2 is FQNEAQ in the germline V gene (reference sequence). The J segment lost 3 bases and the V segment lost 3 bases, leaving 4 bases of the junction unmatched. The length of the CDR3 is 16 residues. CDR3 loop: CASSLGTSGLTDTQYF. The CDR3 DNA is TGTGCCAGCAGCTTGGGGACTAGCGGGCTGACAGATACGCAGTATTTT. Full variable domain (outside the CDR3, taken from reference TRBV7-9 and TRBJ2-3): DTGVSQNPRHKITKRGQNVTFRCDPISEHNRLYWYRQTLGQGPEFLTYFQNEAQLEKSRLLSDRFSAERPKGSFSTLEIQRTEQGDSAMYLCASSLGTSGLTDTQYFGPGTRLTVL.

On this clonotype: Germline and junction disagree at one end, which may indicate a read error. The chain recombines TRBV3-1 with TRBJ2-4; D is possibly TRBD1 (7 bases). CDR3 size: 15 residues. Per germline, CDR1 LGHDT and CDR2 YNNKEL (reference sequence). The CDR3 protein is CASSQDNPAEGAQTF. DNA for the CDR3: TGTGCCAGCAGCCAAGATAACCCCGCGGAGGGGGCTCAAACCTTC.

CDR3 DNA sequence: TGTGCCAGCAGAGCCGGGACAGGGGGCCCATGGAGTGAAAAACTGTTTTTT. As protein: CASRAGTGGPWSEKLFF. This chain uses TRBV6-2 or TRBV6-3 with TRBJ1-4; 12 nucleotides align to TRBD1. Trimming took 6 bases from V and 7 from J; bases not matched to a gene: 12. This CDR3 has 17 residues. CDR1 MNHEY and CDR2 SVGEGT come from the germline V gene.

The sample holds many counts of this clonotype. The chain is built from TRBV9 and TRBJ2-5, with a weak D call TRBD2 (5 bases). The V gene lost 0 bases and the J gene lost 2 bases, with 11 bases spanning the gap. CDR1 is SGDLS, CDR2 YYNGEE, per germline. The CDR3 has 15 residues. CDR3 nucleotide sequence: TGTGCCAGCAGCGTAGCGGGGAAAACTCAAGAGACCCAGTACTTC. It specifies CASSVAGKTQETQYF.

This chain joins TRBV7-2 and TRBJ2-7; D remains unclear. Germline V gene lookup returns CDR1 SGHTA and CDR2 FQGNSA. There are 14 residues in the CDR3. V was shortened by 0 bases and J by 7 bases, with 13 bases between the two germline ends. The DNA of the CDR3 is TGTGCCAGCAGCTTAGCGGACCAGGCCCGAGAGCAGTACTTC. Its translation is CASSLADQAREQYF.

The table lists this clonotype with a few counts. This sequence joins TRBV5-4 and TRBJ1-2, with a tentative D call TRBD1 (6 bases). V shed 3 bases and J shed 4 bases, with 16 bases lying between them. The CDR3 is 15 amino acids. The germline CDR1 and CDR2 sequences are SGHNT and YYREEE (reference sequence). The CDR3 protein is CASSSRDRNTYGYTF. CDR3 DNA sequence: TGTGCCAGCAGCTCCCGAGACAGGAACACCTATGGCTACACCTTC.

This clonotype occurred many times. The V and J genes are TRBV6-1 and TRBJ1-5; D is possibly TRBD1 (5 bases). With 3 bases removed from V and 2 bases from J, the gap between germline ends came to 8 bases. The CDR3 length is 14 residues. CDR1 MNHNS and CDR2 SASEGT come from the germline V gene. The CDR3 DNA sequence: TGTGCCAGCAGTGATCAAGGGGGCAATCAGCCCCAGCATTTT. It encodes CASSDQGGNQPQHF.

The chain recombines TRBV5-1 with TRBJ2-4, with 8 bases matching TRBD1. V shed 2 bases and J 0 bases; nucleotides not matched to a gene: 25. The germline CDR1 and CDR2 sequences are SGHRS and YFSETQ. The CDR3 spans 23 residues. Written as DNA, the CDR3 is TGCGCCAGCAGCTTTAGGCCCCAACGGGACAGAACAGGGGGAGACGAAGCCAAAAACATTCAGTACTTC. This codes for CASSFRPQRDRTGGDEAKNIQYF.

This clonotype was detected only a few times. The CDR3 region is CASSIGTSVRETQYF. The CDR3 coding sequence is TGTGCCAGTAGTATAGGGACTAGCGTACGAGAGACCCAGTACTTC. V and J are TRBV19 and TRBJ2-5; 9 bases align to TRBD2. The ends lost 1 base at V and 4 bases at J; junction bases unmatched: 4. Germline V gene lookup returns CDR1 LNHDA and CDR2 SQIVND (reference sequence). The length of the CDR3 is 15 residues.

Ten or more counts support this clonotype. The J gene is TRBJ1-4, the V gene TRBV3-1; D is unclear. V gave up 4 bases and J gave up 0 bases, with 15 bases separating them. Germline lookup yields CDR1 LGHDT and CDR2 YNNKEL (reference sequence). The CDR3 extends over 17 amino acids. CDR3 DNA sequence: TGTGCCAGCAGCCTAGTACGAAACAGCCCAACTAATGAAAAACTGTTTTTT. Residues: CASSLVRNSPTNEKLFF.

The chain uses TRBV19 and TRBJ1-2; no reliable D call. Trimming left V 11 bases short and J 4 bases short, with 14 bases between. CDR1 and CDR2 from the germline V gene are LNHDA and SQIVND (reference sequence). This CDR3 is built from 12 residues. The CDR3 DNA reads as TGTGCCGCGGCGACACCATCCTATGGCTACACCTTC. Its translation is CAAATPSYGYTF.